The following is a T cell receptor beta chain sequence with its context. These data belong to a study of blood T cell repertoires in COVID-19. Whole-study context: Nucleic acid was either cDNA or gDNA, and it came from T cells, B-cell-depleted T cells, or PBMCs.

CDR1 and CDR2 (germline): KGHSH, LQKENI. This CDR3 is 14 amino acids long. V was trimmed by 6 bases and J by 0 bases, leaving 9 bases between them. Original handling: Reference gene primer amplification in the assay estimated nucleated cell counts. TCRdb's copy holds only in-frame clones and misses some; the assay was immunoSEQ multiplex PCR. V, J and clone size are those of that table, while D and trimming were read from the DNA. Among about 180,000 clones listed, approximately 83% were seen once. Sample: peripheral blood. This rearrangement joins TRBV18 to TRBJ1-5; possible D gene TRBD1, 5 bases. The receptor was isolated from a man aged 45-65 years with active or convalescent COVID-19. CDR3 DNA sequence: TGTGCCAGCTCGATACAGGATAGCAATCAGCCCCAGCATTTT. Its translation: CASSIQDSNQPQHF.